This T cell receptor (beta chain) is drawn from a study of cytotoxic CD8 clonotypes in ibrutinib-treated CLL. There are 14 residues in the CDR3. Germline V gene data show CDR1 as SGHRS and CDR2 as YFSETQ. V was pared by 3 bases and J by 7 bases, with 5 bases of the junction left unmatched. From cryopreserved PBMCs came around 2 micrograms of genomic DNA used for TCR beta libraries. Only in-frame clones appear in the TCRdb table, and some are missing; sequencing was by immunoSEQ multiplex PCR. Of approximately 45,000 clones in the sample, 60% to 70% were seen once. The TCR comes from a human donor with chronic lymphocytic leukemia. This chain uses TRBV5-1 with TRBJ2-1; 9 bases are shared with TRBD1. The sequences come from PBMCs, collected after 24 months of ibrutinib treatment. The CDR3 region is CASSSTGTGNEQFF. CDR3 bases: TGCGCCAGCAGCTCCACCGGGACAGGGAATGAGCAGTTCTTC.